This T cell receptor beta chain was identified during a study of chemoradiotherapy in HPV16-positive cancers. Whole-study context: Functional T-cell assays on a couple of HPV16-positive patients' cells defined candidate HPV-specific clones and common TCR motifs.

Over chemoradiotherapy, repertoires were sampled more than once. Points from the study as a whole: Candidate HPV-specific clones and E7-related TCR motifs grew in tumor during treatment. Functional assays defining HPV-specific T cells used only two HPV16-positive patients.

With respect to this clone: The antigen remains unidentified.

The protocol was immunoSEQ multiplex PCR, while the TCRdb copy is restricted to in-frame clones and leaves out a portion. The data show about 12,000 clones, with 77% seen just once and approximately 1% held by the top ten. This sample was taken from a patient who underwent chemoradiotherapy. The sequence was obtained from a human donor with HPV-associated anogenital cancer.

The CDR3 is CASSLQPANTEAFF. CDR3 in DNA: TGCGCCAGCAGCCTGCAGCCGGCGAACACTGAAGCTTTCTTT. The rearrangement joins TRBV5-1 to TRBJ1-1, with D hard to call. The CDR3 contains 14 residues. Germline assignment: CDR1 SGHRS and CDR2 YFSETQ. V dropped 4 bases and J dropped 1 base, with 11 bases sitting between them. Combining the CDR3 with reference TRBV5-1 and TRBJ1-1 gives the whole variable domain KAGVTQTPRYLIKTRGQQVTLSCSPISGHRSVSWYQQTPGQGLQFLFEYFSETQRNKGNFPGRFSGRQFSNSRSEMNVSTLELGDSALYLCASSLQPANTEAFFGQGTRLTVV.